A single TCR beta chain is shown here with its context. Its antigen remains unidentified. The entry originates in a study of brain metastases from non-small cell lung cancer. Study outcomes and limitations: T-cell infiltration was lower in brain metastases than primaries (P < 0.001). In over 55% of brain metastases, T-cell clones were expanded compared with matched primary tumors. Paired brain metastases and primary tumors largely shared TCR repertoires.

With 4 bases clipped from V and 4 bases from J, the junction kept 11 bases outside the gene matches. The CDR3 totals 16 residues. Per germline, CDR1 SGHNT and CDR2 YYREEE (reference sequence). Clones were read by immunoSEQ multiplex PCR, and TCRdb kept only the in-frame ones, dropping some. The sample has about 690 clones, around 90% seen once. V and J are TRBV5-4 and TRBJ2-5; 9 bases are a match to TRBD2. The material sequenced was tissue from a brain metastasis. The clonotype was recovered from a donor aged 40 or older with non-small cell lung cancer. The CDR3 bases are TGTGCCAGCAGCCCCGGACTAGCGCTACTATCAGAGACCCAGTACTTC. Its protein is CASSPGLALLSETQYF.